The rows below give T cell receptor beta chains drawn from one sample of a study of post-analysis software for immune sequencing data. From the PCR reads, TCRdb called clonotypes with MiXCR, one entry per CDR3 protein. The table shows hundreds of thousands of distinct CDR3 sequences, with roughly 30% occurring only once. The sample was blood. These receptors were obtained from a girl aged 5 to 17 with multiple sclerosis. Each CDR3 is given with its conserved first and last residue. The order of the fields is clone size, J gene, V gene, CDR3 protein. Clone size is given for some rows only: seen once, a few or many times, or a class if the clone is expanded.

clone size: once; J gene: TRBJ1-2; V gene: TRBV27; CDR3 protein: CASRIRTVAGMGGYTF
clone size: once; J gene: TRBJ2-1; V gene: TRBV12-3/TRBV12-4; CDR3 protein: CASSLISVEQFF
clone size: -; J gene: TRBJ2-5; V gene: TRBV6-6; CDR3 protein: CASSGVLQGFRETQYF
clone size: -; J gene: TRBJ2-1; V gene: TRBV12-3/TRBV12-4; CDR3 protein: CASSPQDDSYNEQFF
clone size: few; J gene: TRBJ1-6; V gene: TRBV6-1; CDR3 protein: CASSERFRDSPLHF
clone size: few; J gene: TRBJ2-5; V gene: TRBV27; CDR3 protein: CAAGFRQETQYF
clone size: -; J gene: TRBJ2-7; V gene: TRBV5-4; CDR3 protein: CASSWGADEQYF
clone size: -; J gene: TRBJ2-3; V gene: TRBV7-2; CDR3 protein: CASSAVGGGQGTDTQYF
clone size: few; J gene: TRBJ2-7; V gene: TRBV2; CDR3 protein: CASSEARLAGTSYEQYF
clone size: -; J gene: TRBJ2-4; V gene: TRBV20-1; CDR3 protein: CSASSLAGGAKNIQYF
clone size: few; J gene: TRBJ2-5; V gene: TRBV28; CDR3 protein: CASRPGREDQETQYF
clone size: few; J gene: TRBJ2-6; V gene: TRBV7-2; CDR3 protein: CASRIPGQRLGGSGANVLTF
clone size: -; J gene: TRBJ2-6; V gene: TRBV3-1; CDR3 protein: CASSPLVRVNSGANVLTF
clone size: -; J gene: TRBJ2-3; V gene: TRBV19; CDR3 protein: CASSTRTSGFADTQYF
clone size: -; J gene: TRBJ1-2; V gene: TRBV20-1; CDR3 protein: CSASRGDYGYTF
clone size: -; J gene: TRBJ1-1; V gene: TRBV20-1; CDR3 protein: CSARLGRQNTEAFF
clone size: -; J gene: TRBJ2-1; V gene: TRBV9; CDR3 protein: CASSADRGALGEQFF
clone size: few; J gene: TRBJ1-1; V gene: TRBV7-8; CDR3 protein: CASSLGADEAFF
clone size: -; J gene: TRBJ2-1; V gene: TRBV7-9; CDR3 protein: CACSLSGNEQFF
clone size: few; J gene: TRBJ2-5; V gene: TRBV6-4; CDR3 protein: CASSGPDTQETQYF
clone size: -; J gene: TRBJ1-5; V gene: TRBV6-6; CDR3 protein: CASRFALEGGDQPQHF
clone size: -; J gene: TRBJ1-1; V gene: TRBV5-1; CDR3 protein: CASSRGTANTGAFF
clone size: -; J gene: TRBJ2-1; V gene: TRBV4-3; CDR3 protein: CASSQRRTSGNEQFF
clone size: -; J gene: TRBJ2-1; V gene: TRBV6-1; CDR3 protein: CASSERSSYNEQFF
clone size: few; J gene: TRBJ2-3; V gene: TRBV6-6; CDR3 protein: CASSQTSGSDTQYF
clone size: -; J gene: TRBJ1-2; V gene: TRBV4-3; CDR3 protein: CASSQDLAGSLGGYTF
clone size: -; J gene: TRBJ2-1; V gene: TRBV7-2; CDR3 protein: CASTLGTGGYEQFF
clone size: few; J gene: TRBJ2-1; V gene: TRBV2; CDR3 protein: CASSKKGLAGGNEQFF
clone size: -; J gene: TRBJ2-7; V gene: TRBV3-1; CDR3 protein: CASSRAKFTSGRSYEQYF
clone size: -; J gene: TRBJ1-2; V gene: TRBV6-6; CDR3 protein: CASSWGQAQDYGYTF
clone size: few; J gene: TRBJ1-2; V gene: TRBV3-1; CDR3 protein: CASSVDRGYGYTF
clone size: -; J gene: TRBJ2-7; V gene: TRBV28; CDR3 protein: CASSFEQLYEQYF
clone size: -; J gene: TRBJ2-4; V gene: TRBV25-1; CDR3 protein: CASFRALAKNIQYF
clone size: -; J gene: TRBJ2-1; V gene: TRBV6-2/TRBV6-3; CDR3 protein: CASSYSSRGREQFF
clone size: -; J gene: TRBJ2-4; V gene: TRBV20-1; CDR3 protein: CSARVVPLVKQYF
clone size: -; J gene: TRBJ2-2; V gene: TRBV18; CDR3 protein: CASSPVANTGELFF
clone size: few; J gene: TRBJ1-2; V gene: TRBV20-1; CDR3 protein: CSAGPKRRGVNYGYTF
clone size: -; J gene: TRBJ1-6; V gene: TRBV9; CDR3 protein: CASSVEAANSPLHF
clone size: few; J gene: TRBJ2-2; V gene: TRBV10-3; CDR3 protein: CAITGEGGELFF
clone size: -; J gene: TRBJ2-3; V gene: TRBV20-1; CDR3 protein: CSARWGGRNYRTDTQYF
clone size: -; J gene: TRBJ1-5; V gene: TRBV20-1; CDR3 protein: CSARDIGGGQPQHF
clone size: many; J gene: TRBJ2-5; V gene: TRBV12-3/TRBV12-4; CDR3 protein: CASIKRGAQYF
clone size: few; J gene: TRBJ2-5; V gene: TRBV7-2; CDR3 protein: CASSPGAGVQETQYF
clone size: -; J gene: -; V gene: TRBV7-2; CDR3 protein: CASSLVASGSGEQYF
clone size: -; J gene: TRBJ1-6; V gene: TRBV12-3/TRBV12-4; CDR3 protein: CASSGQIEAPPHF